This is a list of T cell receptor beta chains from one sample in a study of kidney transplant recipient with SARS-CoV-2 infection. TCRdb used MiXCR to reprocess the reads, holding one entry per CDR3 protein. The profile covers under 250,000 distinct CDR3 sequences, with 25% to 35% appearing a single time and more than 6.5% taken by the ten largest. This specimen consisted of a blood sample, obtained at baseline and between days 110 and 120 from a kidney transplant recipient. The source of these receptors is a male patient aged 25-45 years who had COVID-19 and was a kidney transplant recipient. The graft donor may be the source of some T cells. The CDR3 runs from the conserved cysteine through the conserved F or W. A D gene is named only where the DNA matches it firmly. A row's size may be missing; if present it is once, few, many or a size class.

TRBD1	TRBJ2-7	TRBV5-5	.	CAGNRQGDSYEQYF	TGTGCCGGCAACCGACAGGGCGACTCCTACGAGCAGTACTTC
.	TRBJ1-1	TRBV6-5	.	CASSVYGREEEAFF	TGTGCCAGCAGTGTATACGGCAGGGAGGAAGAGGCTTTCTTT
.	TRBJ2-1	TRBV6-2/TRBV6-3	.	CASSYWNEQFF	TGTGCCAGCAGTTACTGGAATGAGCAGTTCTTC
.	TRBJ2-7	TRBV9	many	CASSPHRGGGEQYF	TGTGCCAGCAGCCCCCACAGGGGGGGCGGGGAGCAGTACTTC
.	TRBJ1-2	TRBV7-3	many	CASSPDKFYGYTF	TGTGCCAGCAGCCCTGACAAATTCTATGGCTACACCTTC
.	TRBJ1-1	TRBV7-9	many	CASSRRDLEAFF	TGTGCCAGCAGCAGACGGGATCTTGAAGCTTTCTTT
TRBD1	TRBJ1-5	TRBV5-6	many	CASSLDRGASNQPQHF	TGTGCCAGCAGCTTGGACAGGGGGGCAAGCAATCAGCCCCAGCATTTT
.	TRBJ1-6	TRBV9	many	CASSVDTGTPYSPLHF	TGTGCCAGCAGCGTAGATACCGGGACACCTTATTCACCCCTCCACTTT
.	TRBJ1-1	TRBV13	many	CASSFSDRGMAQYDTEAFF	TGTGCCAGCAGCTTTTCTGATAGGGGAATGGCTCAATATGACACTGAAGCTTTCTTT
.	TRBJ1-2	TRBV3-1	many	CASTRDCTLRKTYGYTF	TGTGCCAGCACCCGTGACTGCACCCTTCGAAAGACCTATGGCTACACCTTC
TRBD1	TRBJ2-7	TRBV19	many	CASSLTGGIYEQYF	TGTGCCAGTAGTTTGACAGGGGGGATCTACGAGCAGTACTTC
.	TRBJ1-2	TRBV7-9	.	CASSGHGYHGKTYGYTF	TGTGCCAGCAGCGGTCACGGATACCATGGAAAGACCTATGGCTACACCTTC
.	TRBJ1-4	TRBV2	many	CASSLPGPSNEKLFF	TGTGCCAGCAGTCTACCGGGACCTTCTAATGAAAAACTGTTTTTT
TRBD1	TRBJ2-2	TRBV19	many	CGTRTGRSNTGELFF	TGTGGAACGAGGACAGGGAGATCGAACACCGGGGAGCTGTTTTTT
TRBD2	TRBJ2-1	TRBV5-5	.	CASSRNLGLASDNEQFF	TGTGCCAGCAGCAGAAACCTGGGACTAGCGAGCGACAATGAGCAGTTCTTC
TRBD1	TRBJ1-1	TRBV28	many	CASRWGDRVSSEAFF	TGTGCCAGCAGGTGGGGGGACAGGGTTTCATCTGAAGCTTTCTTT
TRBD2	TRBJ2-3	TRBV12-3/TRBV12-4	many	CASSSAPGLADTDTQYF	TGTGCCAGCAGTTCAGCCCCAGGTCTAGCGGACACAGATACGCAGTATTTT
.	TRBJ1-1	TRBV12-3/TRBV12-4	few	CASSPQPREVNTEAFF	TGTGCCAGCAGTCCCCAACCCAGGGAAGTGAACACTGAAGCTTTCTTT
.	TRBJ1-5	TRBV6-5	many	CASSSSRTDYYSNQPQHF	TGTGCCAGCAGTTCCTCCCGGACAGATTACTATAGCAATCAGCCCCAGCATTTT
.	TRBJ1-5	TRBV28	many	CASRAQGFQPQHF	TGTGCCAGCAGAGCCCAGGGATTTCAGCCCCAGCATTTT
.	TRBJ1-5	TRBV6-5	many	CASSYRKQDQPQHF	TGTGCCAGCAGTTATCGTAAACAGGATCAGCCCCAGCATTTT
TRBD2	TRBJ2-1	TRBV20-1	.	CSARDPGLAGNEQFF	TGCAGTGCTAGAGACCCCGGACTAGCGGGCAATGAGCAGTTCTTC
.	TRBJ1-2	TRBV12-5	many	CASGVCILQGKTYGYTF	TGTGCTAGTGGTGTATGCATTTTGCAGGGAAAGACCTATGGCTACACCTTC
.	TRBJ2-7	TRBV20-1	many	CSARPSGYGDHEQYF	TGCAGTGCTAGACCGTCGGGGTATGGCGACCACGAGCAGTACTTC
.	TRBJ1-2	TRBV10-1	.	CASSYIKRSRRTYGYTF	TGCGCCAGCAGTTACATTAAAAGATCGCGAAGGACCTATGGCTACACCTTC
.	TRBJ1-1	TRBV6-5	many	CASTALQGPEAFF	TGTGCCAGCACGGCCCTTCAGGGTCCTGAAGCTTTCTTT